Below, 17 T cell receptor beta chains from the same sample are listed, as sequenced in a study of response to subunit inactivated influenza vaccine. One entry per CDR3 protein, called by TCRdb with MiXCR from the RT-PCR reads. The sample records around 760,000 distinct CDR3 sequences, approximately 15% being singletons. The specimen comprised PBMCs from blood, sampled about 14 days before vaccination. These receptors were obtained from a man aged 50 to 59 who received an inactivated influenza vaccine.

The table lists this clonotype with a few counts. The chain links TRBV5-1 to TRBJ2-2; possible D gene TRBD1, 6 bases. Germline loops: CDR1 SGHRS, CDR2 YFSETQ. The CDR3 is made up of 15 amino acids. V was trimmed by 0 bases and J by 5 bases, leaving 11 bases between them. CDR3 loop: CASSLADRPTGELFF. The CDR3 nucleotides are TGCGCCAGCAGCTTGGCGGACAGACCTACCGGGGAGCTGTTTTTT.

There are a few counts of this clonotype. The V gene is TRBV4-1, the J gene TRBJ2-3; TRBD1 might be the D (6 bases). CDR3 length: 17 residues. CDR1 MGHRA and CDR2 YSYEKL come from the germline V gene. V lost 3 bases and J 0 bases, leaving 16 bases between the germline ends. The CDR3 sequence: CASSHVPVGASTDTQYF. In nucleotides, the CDR3 is TGCGCCAGCAGCCACGTTCCAGTGGGGGCTAGCACAGATACGCAGTATTTT.

V and J are TRBV6-2 or TRBV6-3 and TRBJ2-3; D assignment may be TRBD1 or TRBD2 (5 bases each). Germline values: CDR1 MNHEY, CDR2 SVGEGT. The CDR3 loop spans 14 amino acids. V lost 6 bases, J lost 3 bases, and 13 bases lay in between. The CDR3 coding sequence is TGTGCCAGCAGCCACCCGGGGCAGACAGATACGCAGTATTTT. Its translation is CASSHPGQTDTQYF.

The chain carries TRBV3-1 and TRBJ1-3; the D is unclear. The CDR3 has 17 residues. The germline gives CDR1 LGHDT, CDR2 YNNKEL (reference sequence). The V gene lost 0 bases and the J gene lost 0 bases, with 12 bases spanning the gap. CDR3 protein: CASSQEGLVRSGNTIYF. The CDR3 DNA follows: TGTGCCAGCAGCCAAGAAGGACTCGTCCGCTCTGGAAACACCATATATTTT.

This clonotype was recorded a few times. V and J are TRBV7-2 and TRBJ2-1; 7 bases agree with TRBD1. The CDR3 runs 15 residues. Germline trimming cut 5 bases from V and 3 bases from J; bases unmatched to any gene: 7. The germline V gene encodes CDR1 SGHTA and CDR2 FQGNSA. CDR3: CASSPRGTVYNEQFF. The DNA for the CDR3 is TGTGCCAGCAGCCCTCGAGGGACAGTCTACAATGAGCAGTTCTTC.

This clonotype was picked up many times. The CDR3, as DNA: TGCAGCGTTACCGGGACAGGGGGATCCTACGAGCAGTACTTC. Its protein product is CSVTGTGGSYEQYF. The chain employs TRBV29-1 and TRBJ2-7, with 11 nucleotides matching TRBD1. CDR3 length: 14 residues. The germline gives CDR1 SQVTM, CDR2 ANQGSEA. V lost 5 bases to trimming and J lost 1 base; unmatched junction nucleotides: 4.

The chain combines TRBV20-1 with TRBJ2-3; no reliable D call. Germline V CDR1 and CDR2: DFQATT, SNEGSKA (reference sequence). The CDR3 spans 12 residues. V was pared by 1 base and J by 2 bases, with 4 bases between. In nucleotides, the CDR3 is TGCAGTGCTAGAGTCCTCACAGATACGCAGTATTTT. It yields the protein CSARVLTDTQYF.

In its sample, this clonotype was seen many times. The chain uses TRBV5-1 and TRBJ2-7, with a tentative D call TRBD2 (6 bases). Trimming removed 3 bases at V and 2 bases at J, with 12 bases between. Per the germline V gene, CDR1 is SGHRS and CDR2 is YFSETQ. The CDR3 is 14 residues long. The CDR3, as DNA: TGCGCCAGCAGCTCGGGACTCAGGACCTACGAGCAGTACTTC. Its protein is CASSSGLRTYEQYF.

The chain employs TRBV2 and TRBJ1-2; tentative D call: TRBD1 (6 bases). The V end lost 4 bases, the J end lost 4 bases, and 13 bases lay between the germline ends. This CDR3 spans 14 amino acids. CDR1 is SNHLY, CDR2 FYNNEI, per germline. This CDR3 reads CASSGTGATYGYTF. In nucleotides, the CDR3 is TGTGCCAGCAGTGGTACGGGGGCGACCTATGGCTACACCTTC.

The rearrangement joins TRBV7-2 to TRBJ2-2; 11 bases agree with TRBD2. The length of the CDR3 is 16 residues. V was clipped by 5 bases and J by 11 bases; unmatched bases: 13. Germline loops: CDR1 SGHTA, CDR2 FQGNSA. The CDR3 DNA is TGTGCCAGCAGCCCGCAGCTACTAGCGGGAGTCGGAGAGCTGTTTTTT. Its translation is CASSPQLLAGVGELFF.

Concerning this clonotype: This clone may be a read error of a much larger clone one base away. The chain is built from TRBV7-8 and TRBJ2-7; 8 bases fit TRBD1. The CDR3 runs to 14 residues. V was pared by 5 bases and J by 3 bases, with 6 bases of the junction left unmatched. CDR1 SGHVS and CDR2 FQNEAQ come from the germline V gene. The CDR3 nucleotides are TGTGCCAGCAGCACGGGACAGGCTAACTACGAGCAGTACTTC. It codes for CASSTGQANYEQYF.

The genes are TRBV4-3 and TRBJ2-3; possibly TRBD1 for D (5 bases). The V gene lost 1 base and the J gene lost 3 bases, with 11 bases spanning the gap. In germline, CDR1 is LGHNA, CDR2 YSLEER. The CDR3 has 15 residues. The CDR3 loop is CASSQAPGRTDTQYF. The CDR3 region has the DNA TGCGCCAGCAGCCAAGCTCCAGGGCGGACAGATACGCAGTATTTT.

This clonotype was observed a few times. This rearrangement joins TRBV21-1 to TRBJ1-1; the table's TRBD1 call for D was not verified on the DNA. TRBV21-1 represents a pseudogene. The CDR3 sequence is 16 residues long. CDR3 sequence reads: CASSKATRGRDTEAFF. CDR3 DNA: TGTGCCAGCAGCAAAGCAACCAGGGGGCGCGACACTGAAGCTTTCTTT.

The chain combines TRBV6-2 or TRBV6-3 with TRBJ2-3, with 8 bases aligning to TRBD2. The junction had 10 bases not matched to a gene; V was cut back by 10 bases and J by 4 bases. The CDR3 runs to 14 residues. Per the germline V gene, CDR1 is MNHEY and CDR2 is SVGEGT. Here the CDR3 DNA reads TGTGCCACCGGAGCGGGGGTTCGTCCAGATACGCAGTATTTT. Translation gives CATGAGVRPDTQYF.

Many counts were recorded for this clonotype. The chain employs TRBV4-2 and TRBJ2-1; D perhaps matches TRBD1 (6 bases). Germline CDR1 LGHNA, CDR2 YNFKEQ. This CDR3 contains 15 residues. The V end lost 1 base, the J end lost 9 bases, and 16 bases lay between the germline ends. The CDR3 DNA is TGTGCCAGCAGCCAAGGTGGGAACAGGGCGGTTGAGCAGTTCTTC. This gives the protein CASSQGGNRAVEQFF.

The chain links TRBV9 to TRBJ2-3, with 12 nucleotides matching TRBD2. This CDR3 is built from 15 residues. Germline lookup yields CDR1 SGDLS and CDR2 YYNGEE. The V and J ends lost 0 bases and 6 bases, in that order; junction bases with no gene match: 2. The CDR3 sequence: CASSVAGLAGDTQYF. The CDR3 nucleotides read TGTGCCAGCAGCGTAGCGGGACTAGCGGGTGATACGCAGTATTTT.

For this clonotype: Germline is not matched at one junction end, which may reflect a read error. The chain recombines TRBV5-1 with TRBJ1-6; D not resolved. The V gene's germline CDR1 is SGHRS and CDR2 YFSETQ. The CDR3 spans 13 residues. Written as DNA, the CDR3 is TGCGCCAGCAGGTTGGCAGATAATTCACCCCTCCACTTT. Translating gives CASRLADNSPLHF.